This record looks at one TCR beta chain sequence and its context. The sample belongs to a study of blood T cell repertoires in COVID-19. Study as a whole: Samples of COVID-19 (acute and convalescent) were obtained from the United States, Italy and Spain. PBMCs, B-cell-depleted T cells, or T cells provided the cDNA or gDNA that made up the material.

In germline, CDR1 is SGHRS, CDR2 YFSETQ. CDR3 length: 13 residues. The V end lost 5 bases, the J end lost 6 bases, and 14 bases lay between the germline ends. Original methodology: Amplification of reference gene primers provided the estimated nucleated cell counts. Assay: immunoSEQ multiplex PCR; the TCRdb copy retains only in-frame clones and omits some. The V and J calls and clone size were taken over from that table, and D and trimming were inferred from the DNA. Of about 66,000 clones listed, 85% to 90% were seen once; the top ten hold approximately 1.5%. Sequencing input: peripheral blood. The chain carries TRBV5-1 and TRBJ1-1; the D gene is possibly TRBD1 (5 bases). This clonotype was sampled from a man aged 60-69 years with acute or convalescent COVID-19. CDR3 loop: CASSGKVGAEAFF. DNA of the CDR3: TGCGCCAGCAGTGGTAAGGTAGGGGCTGAAGCTTTCTTT.